Each of the 18 T cell receptor beta chains below was sequenced from the same sample in a study of cytomegalovirus exposure and HLA in healthy donors (dated by TCRdb to the late 2010s). The library was generated by the immunoSEQ multiplex PCR assay. A mixture of 60 forward primers for TCR Vbeta segments and 13 reverse primers for TCR Jbeta segments was used in the multiplex PCR. TCRdb retrieved this table from immuneACCESS and kept in-frame rearrangements only. Not all clones are present; in checked studies, unresolved V genes account for under half, and no reason is known for the remainder. The sample profile shows 90,000 to 140,000 clones; roughly 13% of them were found once. The ten largest clones capture approximately 16% of the sample. The sample was PBMCs. Receptors originate from a man between 40 and 49 years old in good health and CMV-seropositive.

The CDR3 DNA reads as TGTGCCAGCAGCTTCCTAGGCGTGGAGACCCAGTACTTC. It is translated as CASSFLGVETQYF. The chain uses TRBV7-2 and TRBJ2-5; D uncertain. Trimming shortened V by 3 bases and J by 5 bases, and 10 bases separated the two germline ends. This CDR3 is 13 amino acids long. Looked up from germline, CDR1 is SGHTA and CDR2 is FQGNSA.

This clone occurred a few times. V is TRBV30 and J is TRBJ2-1, with a possible D match to TRBD1 (5 bases). V was clipped by 5 bases and J by 0 bases, with 11 bases between them. The CDR3 sequence is 14 residues long. The germline V gene has CDR1 GTSNPN and CDR2 SVGIG (reference sequence). The CDR3 DNA sequence: TGTGCCTGGGCGACAGCGAGCTCCTACAATGAGCAGTTCTTC. As protein: CAWATASSYNEQFF.

This clone has a handful of counts. V and J are TRBV9 and TRBJ2-3; D possibly corresponds to TRBD1 (5 bases). The CDR3 has 15 amino acids. Germline V gene lookup returns CDR1 SGDLS and CDR2 YYNGEE. Trimming cost V 0 bases and J 1 base, with 9 bases left between them. The CDR3 loop reads CASSVARVGTDTQYF. CDR3 sequence (DNA): TGTGCCAGCAGCGTAGCCAGGGTCGGCACAGATACGCAGTATTTT.

The gene calls are TRBV5-1 and TRBJ2-7; 11 bases fit TRBD1. Germline loops: CDR1 SGHRS, CDR2 YFSETQ. V was pared by 7 bases and J by 3 bases, with 9 bases of the junction left unmatched. The CDR3 extends over 15 amino acids. The CDR3 reads CASSGQGAPNYEQYF. The DNA of the CDR3 is TGCGCCAGCTCCGGACAGGGGGCTCCGAACTACGAGCAGTACTTC.

V is TRBV6-5 and J is TRBJ2-1; 8 positions match TRBD2. CDR1 and CDR2 (germline): MNHEY, SVGAGI. J lost 9 bases, V lost 6 bases, and 13 bases had no gene match. The CDR3 extends over 15 amino acids. The CDR3 region has the DNA TGTGCCAGCAGACCCCACGGGAGGGGGAGGATTGAGCAGTTCTTC. Encoded protein: CASRPHGRGRIEQFF.

This clone was seen a few times. The chain carries TRBV2 and TRBJ2-3; TRBD2 aligns across 7 bases. Germline V gene lookup returns CDR1 SNHLY and CDR2 FYNNEI. J was trimmed by 0 bases and V by 7 bases; bases with no gene match: 7. This CDR3 comprises 15 residues. The CDR3 DNA is TGTGCCAGCACCCCCGCTAGCGGTAGCACAGATACGCAGTATTTT. Translated, it gives CASTPASGSTDTQYF.

This clone was seen a few times. The rearrangement links TRBV5-1 to TRBJ1-5, with D uncertain. There are 14 residues in the CDR3. Germline V gene sequence: CDR1 SGHRS, CDR2 YFSETQ. The V and J ends lost 0 bases and 1 base respectively, with 5 bases between them. The CDR3 protein is CASSLAPSNQPQHF. DNA of the CDR3: TGCGCCAGCAGCTTGGCCCCAAGCAATCAGCCCCAGCATTTT. Looking up the rest from reference TRBV5-1 and TRBJ1-5 gives the full variable domain: KAGVTQTPRYLIKTRGQQVTLSCSPISGHRSVSWYQQTPGQGLQFLFEYFSETQRNKGNFPGRFSGRQFSNSRSEMNVSTLELGDSALYLCASSLAPSNQPQHFGDGTRLSIL.

The chain carries TRBV27 and TRBJ2-7; TRBD2 is a possible D gene (5 bases). The CDR3 is made up of 14 amino acids. The V end was cut by 3 bases, the J end by 2 bases, with 11 bases between. Per germline, CDR1 MNHEY and CDR2 SMNVEV (reference sequence). The DNA for the CDR3 is TGTGCCAGCAGTTTTCGGCAGACTACCTACGAGCAGTACTTC. Translated, it gives CASSFRQTTYEQYF.

This rearrangement joins TRBV19 to TRBJ1-2; the match to TRBD1 covers 7 bases. With V trimmed by 8 bases and J by 3 bases, 9 bases remained unmatched. The germline V gene encodes CDR1 LNHDA and CDR2 SQIVND (reference sequence). This CDR3 has 14 residues. The CDR3 coding sequence is TGTGCCAGTTCCTTAGACAGGGCCTACTATGGCTACACCTTC. Protein: CASSLDRAYYGYTF. Full variable domain (rest looked up from reference TRBV19 and TRBJ1-2): DGGITQSPKYLFRKEGQNVTLSCEQNLNHDAMYWYRQDPGQGLRLIYYSQIVNDFQKGDIAEGYSVSREKKESFPLTVTSAQKNPTAFYLCASSLDRAYYGYTFGSGTRLTVV.

The chain is built from TRBV4-1 and TRBJ2-2; TRBD2 aligns across 8 bases. This CDR3 has 14 amino acids. The V gene's germline CDR1 is MGHRA and CDR2 YSYEKL. The V segment lost 4 bases and the J segment 4 bases; nucleotides outside the gene matches: 2. CDR3 amino acids: CASSRLASTGELFF. Written as DNA, the CDR3 is TGCGCCAGCAGCCGACTAGCGTCCACCGGGGAGCTGTTTTTT.

This clone was counted only a few times. V gene TRBV25-1 combines with J gene TRBJ1-4; tentative D call: TRBD1 (5 bases). Trimming shortened V by 1 base and J by 8 bases, and 14 bases separated the two germline ends. This CDR3 has 15 amino acids. CDR1 and CDR2 from the germline V gene are MGHDK and SYGVNS. This CDR3 is CASSESGTPHEKLFF. The CDR3 DNA is TGTGCCAGCAGTGAATCGGGGACTCCACACGAAAAACTGTTTTTT.

In nucleotides, the CDR3 is TGTGCCAGCAGCAATAGCGGGAGGCGCTACAATGAGCAGTTCTTC. Translated, it gives CASSNSGRRYNEQFF. This rearrangement joins TRBV28 to TRBJ2-1; TRBD2 matches at 10 bases. Germline values: CDR1 MDHEN, CDR2 SYDVKM. The CDR3 sequence is 15 residues long. Trimming took 6 bases from V and 3 from J; bases not matched to a gene: 5.

This clone was detected only a few times. The chain combines TRBV11-3 with TRBJ2-5, with TRBD1 identical over 7 bases. Germline CDR1 and CDR2: SGHNT and YENEEA. J was trimmed by 2 bases and V by 5 bases; bases with no gene match: 14. This CDR3 contains 17 residues. This chain's CDR3 is CASSLRLPGQRQETQYF. The CDR3 DNA reads as TGTGCCAGCAGCCTAAGACTACCGGGACAGAGACAAGAGACCCAGTACTTC.

This clone has a handful of counts. The chain joins TRBV27 to TRBJ1-1, with D possibly being TRBD1 (6 bases). Germline CDR1 is MNHEY and CDR2 is SMNVEV (reference sequence). The CDR3 contains 14 residues. The ends were cut back, 6 bases at V and 5 bases at J, with 16 bases in the middle. CDR3 sequence reads: CASSDRDTLTEAFF. The CDR3 DNA sequence: TGTGCCAGCAGCGACCGGGACACATTAACTGAAGCTTTCTTT.

This clone turned up a few times. The V and J genes are TRBV5-1 and TRBJ2-7, with D possibly matching TRBD2 (6 bases). The CDR3 has 13 amino acids. CDR1 and CDR2 from the germline V gene are SGHRS and YFSETQ. The V and J ends lost 4 bases and 0 bases respectively, with 8 bases between them. The CDR3 DNA sequence: TGCGCCAGCAGCGGCGGGACCTCCTACGAGCAGTACTTC. Translated: CASSGGTSYEQYF.

This clone was observed a handful of times. V gene TRBV12-5 combines with J gene TRBJ2-3; D ambiguous. Per germline, CDR1 LGHNT and CDR2 FRNRAP. CDR3 length: 12 residues. The V and J ends lost 2 bases and 6 bases respectively, with 6 bases between them. CDR3: CASGLNTDTQYF. The CDR3 nucleotides read TGTGCTAGTGGTTTGAACACCGATACGCAGTATTTT.

A few counts support this clone. The genes are TRBV11-2 and TRBJ2-3; the D gene is possibly TRBD2 (5 bases). Germline assignment: CDR1 SGHAT and CDR2 FQNNGV. V lost 8 bases, J lost 8 bases, and 20 bases lay in between. The CDR3 length is 14 residues. CDR3 region: CASRQYRGMGTQYF. DNA of the CDR3: TGTGCCAGCCGACAATACCGGGGTATGGGTACGCAGTATTTT.

V gene TRBV18 combines with J gene TRBJ2-5, with TRBD2 as a possible D gene (5 bases). CDR1 and CDR2 (germline): KGHSH, LQKENI. V lost 2 bases and J lost 5, with 12 bases in between. This CDR3 region has 14 residues. DNA of the CDR3: TGTGCCAGCTCACCAGGCGGACCGGGGGAGACCCAGTACTTC. Translating gives CASSPGGPGETQYF.